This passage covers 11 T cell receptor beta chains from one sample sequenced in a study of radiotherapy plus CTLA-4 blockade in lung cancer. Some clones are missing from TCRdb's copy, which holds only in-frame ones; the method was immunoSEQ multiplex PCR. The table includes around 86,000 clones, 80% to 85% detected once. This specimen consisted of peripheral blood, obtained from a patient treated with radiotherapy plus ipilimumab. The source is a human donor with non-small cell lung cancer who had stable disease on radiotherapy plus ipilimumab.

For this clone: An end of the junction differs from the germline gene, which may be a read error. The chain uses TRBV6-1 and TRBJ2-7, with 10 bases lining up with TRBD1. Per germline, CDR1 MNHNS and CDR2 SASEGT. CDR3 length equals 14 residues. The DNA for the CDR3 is TGTGCCAGCGGTGACAGGGGGCAAGTCTACGAGCAGTACTTC. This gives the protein CASGDRGQVYEQYF.

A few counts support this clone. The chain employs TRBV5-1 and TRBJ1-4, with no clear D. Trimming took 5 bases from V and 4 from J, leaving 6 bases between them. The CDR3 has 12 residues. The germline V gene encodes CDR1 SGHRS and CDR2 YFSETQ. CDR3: CASRPDNEKLFF. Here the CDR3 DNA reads TGCGCCAGCAGGCCGGATAATGAAAAACTGTTTTTT.

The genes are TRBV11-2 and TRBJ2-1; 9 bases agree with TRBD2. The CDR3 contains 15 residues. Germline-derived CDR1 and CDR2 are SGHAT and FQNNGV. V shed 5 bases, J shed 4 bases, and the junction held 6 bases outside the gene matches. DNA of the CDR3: TGTGCCAGCAGCCCGGGACTAGCACTTTACAATGAGCAGTTCTTC. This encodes CASSPGLALYNEQFF.

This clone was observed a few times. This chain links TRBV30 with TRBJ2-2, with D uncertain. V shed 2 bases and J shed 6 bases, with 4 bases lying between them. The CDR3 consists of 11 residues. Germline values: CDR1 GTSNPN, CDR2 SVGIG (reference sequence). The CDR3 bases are TGTGCCTGGAGTAGCCCCGGGGAGCTGTTTTTT. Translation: CAWSSPGELFF.

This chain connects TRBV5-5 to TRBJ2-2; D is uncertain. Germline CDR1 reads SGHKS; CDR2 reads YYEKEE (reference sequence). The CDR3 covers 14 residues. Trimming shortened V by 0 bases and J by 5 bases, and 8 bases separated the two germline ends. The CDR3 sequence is CASSLASLTGELFF. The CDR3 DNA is TGTGCCAGCAGCTTGGCGAGTTTAACCGGGGAGCTGTTTTTT.

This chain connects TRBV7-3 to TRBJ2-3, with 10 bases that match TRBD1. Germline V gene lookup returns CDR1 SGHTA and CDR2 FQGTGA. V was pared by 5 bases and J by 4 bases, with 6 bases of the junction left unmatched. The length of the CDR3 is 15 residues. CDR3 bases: TGTGCCAGCAGCCTCGGGACAGGGGTCCCAGATACGCAGTATTTT. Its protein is CASSLGTGVPDTQYF.

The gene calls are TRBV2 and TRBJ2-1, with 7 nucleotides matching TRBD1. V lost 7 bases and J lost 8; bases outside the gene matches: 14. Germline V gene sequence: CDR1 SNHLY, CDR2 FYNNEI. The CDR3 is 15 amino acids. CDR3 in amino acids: CASTSEGGGMDEQFF. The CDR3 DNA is TGTGCCAGCACCTCCGAAGGGGGCGGCATGGATGAGCAGTTCTTC.

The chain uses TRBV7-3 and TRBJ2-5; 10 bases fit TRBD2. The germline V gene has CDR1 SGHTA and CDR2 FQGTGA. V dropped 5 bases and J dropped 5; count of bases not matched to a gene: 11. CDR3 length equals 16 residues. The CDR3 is CASSPLGTSVTETQYF. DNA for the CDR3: TGTGCCAGCAGCCCTTTAGGGACTAGCGTCACGGAGACCCAGTACTTC.

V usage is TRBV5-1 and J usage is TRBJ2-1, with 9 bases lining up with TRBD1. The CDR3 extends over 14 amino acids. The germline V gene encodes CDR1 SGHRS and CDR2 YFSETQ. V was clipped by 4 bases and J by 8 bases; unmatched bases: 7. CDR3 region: CASSGGQGFHEQFF. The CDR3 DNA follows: TGCGCCAGCAGCGGAGGACAGGGGTTCCATGAGCAGTTCTTC.

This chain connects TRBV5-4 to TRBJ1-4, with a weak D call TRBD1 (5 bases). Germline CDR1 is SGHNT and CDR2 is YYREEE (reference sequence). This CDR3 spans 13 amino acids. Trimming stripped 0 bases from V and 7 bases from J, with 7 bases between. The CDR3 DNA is TGTGCCAGCAGCTTGGCAGGGAGTGAAAAACTGTTTTTT. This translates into CASSLAGSEKLFF.

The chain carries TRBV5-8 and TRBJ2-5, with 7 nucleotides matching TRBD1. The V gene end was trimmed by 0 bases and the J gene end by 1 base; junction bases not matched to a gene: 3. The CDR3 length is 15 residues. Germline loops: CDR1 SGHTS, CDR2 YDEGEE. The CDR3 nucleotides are TGTGCCAGCAGCTTGGAGGGGGCCTCCCAAGAGACCCAGTACTTC. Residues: CASSLEGASQETQYF. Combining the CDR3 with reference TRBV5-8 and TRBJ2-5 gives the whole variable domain EAGVTQSPTHLIKTRGQQATLRCSPISGHTSVYWYQQALGLGLQFLLWYDEGEERNRGNFPPRFSGRQFPNYSSELNVNALELEDSALYLCASSLEGASQETQYFGPGTRLLVL.